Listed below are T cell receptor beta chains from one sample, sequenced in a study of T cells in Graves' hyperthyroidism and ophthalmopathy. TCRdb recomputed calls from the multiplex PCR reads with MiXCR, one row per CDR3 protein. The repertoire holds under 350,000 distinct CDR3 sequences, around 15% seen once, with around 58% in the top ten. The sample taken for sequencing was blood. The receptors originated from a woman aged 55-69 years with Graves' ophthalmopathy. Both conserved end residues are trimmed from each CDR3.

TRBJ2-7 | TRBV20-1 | SASMRLTYEQY
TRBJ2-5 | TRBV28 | ASSFQQGRQETQY
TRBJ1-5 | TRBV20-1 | SARPGVGQPQH
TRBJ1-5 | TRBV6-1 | ASSEERGWSNQPQH
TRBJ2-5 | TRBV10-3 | AISEVWGRLGTQY
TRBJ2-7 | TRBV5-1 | ASSEGTAYTYEQY
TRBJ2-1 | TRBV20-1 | SALTMSGYNEQF
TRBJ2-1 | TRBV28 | ASSLSVPFSYNEQF
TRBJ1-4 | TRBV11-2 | ASSSLRGYGKLF
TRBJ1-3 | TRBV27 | ASKKGGSGNTIY
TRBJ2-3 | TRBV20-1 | SDMTSGSTDTQY
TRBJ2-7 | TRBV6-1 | ASIPTENSYEQY
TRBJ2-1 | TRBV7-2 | ASSQRRTSGRAYNEQF
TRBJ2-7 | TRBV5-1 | ASSRDGGAFEQY
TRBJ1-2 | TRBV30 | AWSYLPGANYGYT
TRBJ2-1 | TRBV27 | ASRLAGVRWDNEQF
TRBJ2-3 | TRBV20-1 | SASVQNTDTQY
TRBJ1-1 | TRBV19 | ASGKTHGNTEAF
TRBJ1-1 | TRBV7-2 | ASSSMGIQAKAF
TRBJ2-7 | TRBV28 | ASSLRTNYEQY
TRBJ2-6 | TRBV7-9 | ASSSTRTGRVHSANVLT
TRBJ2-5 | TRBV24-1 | ATSDGFGRDQETQY
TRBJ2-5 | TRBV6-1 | ASTNDRGFETQY
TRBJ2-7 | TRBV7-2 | ASSLAAEQGRWG
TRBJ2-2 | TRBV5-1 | ASSPIAGAGTGELF
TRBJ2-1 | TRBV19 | ASSIGARERHEQF
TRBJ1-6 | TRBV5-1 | ASSLQGANNSPLH
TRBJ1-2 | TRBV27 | ASSFGGAGNFRTEENYGYT
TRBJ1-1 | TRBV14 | ASSQPGQGAEAF
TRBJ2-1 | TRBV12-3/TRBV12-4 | ASSQGQGAYNEQF
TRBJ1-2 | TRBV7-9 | ASSRPDRAYGYT
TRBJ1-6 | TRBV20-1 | SARDRTGASPLH
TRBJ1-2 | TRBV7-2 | ASSLDGSANYGYT
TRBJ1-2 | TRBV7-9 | ASTAVVYGYT
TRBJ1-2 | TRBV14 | ASSQGDSYGYT
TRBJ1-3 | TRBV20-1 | SARHFGNTIY
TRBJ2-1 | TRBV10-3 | AISEVSYNEQF
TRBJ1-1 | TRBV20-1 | SATLGTMDPEAF
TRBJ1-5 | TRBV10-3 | AISESIAGRVDQPQH
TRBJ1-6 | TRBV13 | ASSPRMSNSPLH
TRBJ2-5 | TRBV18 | ASSPRMGFETQY
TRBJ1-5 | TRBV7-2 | ASSLLGWNQPQH
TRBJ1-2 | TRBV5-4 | ASSFGQGAGYGYT
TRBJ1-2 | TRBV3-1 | ASSWKTGYT
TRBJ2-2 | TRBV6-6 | ASSYANQGRGLGELF
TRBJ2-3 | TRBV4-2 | ASSLLDYFGTDTQY
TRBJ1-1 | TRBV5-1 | ASSLTNPPYTEAF
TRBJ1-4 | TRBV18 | ASSPQQGDNEKLF
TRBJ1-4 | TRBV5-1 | ASRGAGENEKLF
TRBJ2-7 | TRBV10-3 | AIRRTGDGAEQY
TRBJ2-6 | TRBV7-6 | ASSPLWDSRSSGANVLT
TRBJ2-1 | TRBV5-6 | ASSFRTTGDNEQF
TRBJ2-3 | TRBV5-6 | ASSLAQWYGTDTQY
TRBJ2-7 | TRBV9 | ASSVGPEGSEQY
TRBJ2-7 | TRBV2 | ASSVSSGNYEQY